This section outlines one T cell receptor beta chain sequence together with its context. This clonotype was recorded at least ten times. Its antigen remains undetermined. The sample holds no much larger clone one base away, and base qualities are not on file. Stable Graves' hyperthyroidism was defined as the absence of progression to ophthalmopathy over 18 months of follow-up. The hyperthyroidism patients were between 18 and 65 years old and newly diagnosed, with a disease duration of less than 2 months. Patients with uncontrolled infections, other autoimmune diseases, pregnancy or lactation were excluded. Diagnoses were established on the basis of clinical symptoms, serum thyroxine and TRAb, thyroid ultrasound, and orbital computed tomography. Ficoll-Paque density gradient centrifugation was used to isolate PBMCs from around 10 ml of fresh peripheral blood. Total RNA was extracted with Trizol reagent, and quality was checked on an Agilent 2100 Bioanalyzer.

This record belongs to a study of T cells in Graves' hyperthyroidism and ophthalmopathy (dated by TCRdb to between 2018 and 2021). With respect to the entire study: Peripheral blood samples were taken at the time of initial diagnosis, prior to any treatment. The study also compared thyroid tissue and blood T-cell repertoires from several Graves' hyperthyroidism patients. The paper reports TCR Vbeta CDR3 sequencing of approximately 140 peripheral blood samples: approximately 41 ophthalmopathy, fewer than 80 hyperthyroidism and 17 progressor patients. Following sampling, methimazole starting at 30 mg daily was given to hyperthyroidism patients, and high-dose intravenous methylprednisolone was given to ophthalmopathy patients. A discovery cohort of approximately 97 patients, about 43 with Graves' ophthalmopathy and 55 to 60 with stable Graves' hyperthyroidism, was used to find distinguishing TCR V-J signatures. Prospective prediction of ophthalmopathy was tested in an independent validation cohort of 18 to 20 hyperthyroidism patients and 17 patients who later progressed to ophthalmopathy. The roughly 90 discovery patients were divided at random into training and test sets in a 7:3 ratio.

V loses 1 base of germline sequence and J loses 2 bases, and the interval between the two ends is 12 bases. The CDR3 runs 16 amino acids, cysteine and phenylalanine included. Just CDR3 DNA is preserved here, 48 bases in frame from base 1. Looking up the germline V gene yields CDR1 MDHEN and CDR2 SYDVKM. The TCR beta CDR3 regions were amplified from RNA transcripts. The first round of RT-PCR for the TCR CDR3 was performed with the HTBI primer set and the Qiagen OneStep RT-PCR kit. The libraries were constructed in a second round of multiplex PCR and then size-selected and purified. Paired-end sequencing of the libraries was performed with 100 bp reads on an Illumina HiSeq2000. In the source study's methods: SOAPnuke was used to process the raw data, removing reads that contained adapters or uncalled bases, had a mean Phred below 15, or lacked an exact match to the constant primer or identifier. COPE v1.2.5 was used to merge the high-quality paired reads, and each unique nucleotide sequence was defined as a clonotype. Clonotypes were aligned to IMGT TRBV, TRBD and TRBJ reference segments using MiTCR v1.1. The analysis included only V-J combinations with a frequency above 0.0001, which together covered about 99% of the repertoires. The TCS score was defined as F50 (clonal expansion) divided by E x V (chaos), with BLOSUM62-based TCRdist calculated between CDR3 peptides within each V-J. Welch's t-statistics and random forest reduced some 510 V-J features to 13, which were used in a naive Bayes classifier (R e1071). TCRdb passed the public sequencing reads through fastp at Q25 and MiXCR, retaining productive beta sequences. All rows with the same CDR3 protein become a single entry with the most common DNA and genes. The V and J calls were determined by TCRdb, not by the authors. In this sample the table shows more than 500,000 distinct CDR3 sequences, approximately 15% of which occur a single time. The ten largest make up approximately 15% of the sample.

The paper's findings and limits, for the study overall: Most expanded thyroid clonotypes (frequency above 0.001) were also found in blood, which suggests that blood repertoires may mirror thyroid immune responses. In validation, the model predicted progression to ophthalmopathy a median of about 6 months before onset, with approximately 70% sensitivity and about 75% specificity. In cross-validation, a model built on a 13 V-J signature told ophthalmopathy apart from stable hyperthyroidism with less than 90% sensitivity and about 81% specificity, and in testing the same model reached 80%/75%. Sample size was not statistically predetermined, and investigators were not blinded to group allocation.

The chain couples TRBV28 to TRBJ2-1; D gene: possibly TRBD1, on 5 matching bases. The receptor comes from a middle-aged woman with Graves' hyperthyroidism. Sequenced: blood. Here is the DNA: TGTGCCAGCAGTTTATACAACAGGCGGACCTACAATGAGCAGTTCTTC. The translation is CASSLYNRRTYNEQFF. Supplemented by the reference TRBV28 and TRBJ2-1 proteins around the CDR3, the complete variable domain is DVKVTQSSRYLVKRTGEKVFLECVQDMDHENMFWYRQDPGLGLRLIYFSYDVKMKEKGDIPEGYSVSREKKERFSLILESASTNQTSMYLCASSLYNRRTYNEQFFGPGTRLTVL.